The clone carrying this T cell receptor (beta chain) was seen just once. Its target is not known. This sample is drawn from a study of cytomegalovirus exposure and HLA in healthy donors. Study as a whole: Previous work identified around 120 million unique TCR beta sequences from around 200 million T cells. Study observations and caveats: A prior analysis recorded that most TCR beta V segments were productive about 87% or about 30% of the time.

Amplification used 60 Vbeta primers and 13 Jbeta primers. Authors' methods: In a later analysis, roughly 11 million of 75 million to 85 million unique beta chains occurred in at least two donors. Measured with immunoSEQ multiplex PCR; TCRdb has only the in-frame clones, and not every one. From that table come the V and J calls and clone size; the DNA was used to work out D and trimming. The table shows approximately 160,000 clones, with roughly 79% occurring only once. The clonotype was recovered from a middle-aged woman in good health and CMV-seronegative. The material sequenced was PBMCs.

The CDR3 here is CASSLGLDTQYF. The CDR3 DNA reads as TGTGCCAGCAGTTTGGGACTAGATACGCAGTATTTT. The V call is TRBV27, the J call TRBJ2-3; perhaps TRBD2 as D (6 bases). The V and J ends lost 3 bases and 5 bases respectively, with 6 bases between them. The CDR3 contains 12 residues. The germline gives CDR1 MNHEY, CDR2 SMNVEV (reference sequence).